The TCR beta chain described here comes from a study of T cell repertoires in cytomegalovirus infection (dated by TCRdb to between 2018 and 2021). Regarding the complete study: Because public TCR beta signatures pointed to carriage of CMV infection together with the matching HLA type, the HLA type of each donor mattered for the analysis.

About this clonotype: Its antigen target is currently unknown. No much larger clone exists at a distance of one base, and base qualities are not known.

Reads for this sample came from an Illumina HiSeq 1500. In TCRdb, the public reads were trimmed at Q25 with fastp and aligned with MiXCR, with productive beta chains retained. Rows are unified per CDR3 protein, each entry keeping the most common DNA and genes. The sample includes some 180,000 distinct CDR3 sequences, with about 18% observed a single time. The ten largest clonotypes hold 20% to 25% of the sample. V is trimmed back by 3 bases and J by 8 bases, and the junction contains 9 bases that no gene match accounts for. The germline V gene specifies MDHEN as CDR1 and SYDVKM as CDR2. CDR3 length: 15 amino acids, cysteine to phenylalanine. Of all the DNA, just the CDR3 is kept, 45 bases in frame from base 1. The paper's findings and limits, for the study overall: Carriers of CMV infection plus the relevant HLA type were discriminated by the cumulative frequency of public TCR beta family members in the study cohort and in an independent roughly 400-donor cohort. The ex vivo response was dominated by HLA-C-restricted CMV-specific TCR beta clonotypes, which also provided the single most frequent clonotype in two of eight donors.

The chain links TRBV28 with TRBJ2-1; 8 central nucleotides agree with TRBD1. The source is a human donor in good health (CMV status not recorded). Some clones in this sample may be carry-over from other donors' samples. The sample was CD8+ T cells from PBMCs. In nucleotides, the sequence is TGTGCCAGCAGTTTTAGGACAGGGACGGTCGATGAGCAGTTCTTC. It translates as CASSFRTGTVDEQFF. Joined to the reference TRBV28 and TRBJ2-1 proteins, this CDR3 gives the full variable domain: DVKVTQSSRYLVKRTGEKVFLECVQDMDHENMFWYRQDPGLGLRLIYFSYDVKMKEKGDIPEGYSVSREKKERFSLILESASTNQTSMYLCASSFRTGTVDEQFFGPGTRLTVL.